This T cell receptor beta chain was retrieved from a study of identical twins (TCRdb year 2016). Describing the broader study: To test whether fetal clonotypes persist, the study used deep sequencing on TCR alpha and beta repertoires from monozygotic twins, unrelated adults of various ages, and cord blood. Replicate twin experiments were performed at different times using different library preparation protocols to rule out contamination. General conclusions and limits of the study: Out-of-frame TCR alpha sequences shared between twins showed an excess of low generation-probability sequences compared with coincidental sharing between unrelated individuals. In beta out-of-frame sequences, excess twin sharing was weaker, because having fewer shared sequences lowered the signal-to-noise ratio. Out-of-frame TCR alpha sharing in monozygotic twins was systematically underestimated by recombination models, whereas sharing between unrelated individuals was in agreement with the recombination models. Zero-insertion analyses could be partly confounded by invariant T cells such as MAIT and iNKT, though diverse VJ usage argued against such confounding for most clonotypes. Conclusions relied on cross-sectional statistical analysis, since the same donors could not be followed over many years. Abundant cord blood beta clonotypes carried fewer insertions; young adult naive repertoires showed a weaker similar trend, while memory repertoires showed none.

The sample holds a few counts of this clonotype. Its antigen remains undetermined. Nothing much larger sits one base from this clone, and base qualities are not available. Every donor was a healthy Caucasian. The twin cohort consisted of three pairs of female monozygotic twins, all aged roughly 18 to 29 years. CD4+ and CD8+ T cell populations were isolated with positive isolation kits from Invitrogen. The method behind the library was 5' RACE. Sequenced on an Illumina HiSeq 2000. A universal primer binding site was added through template switching, and the final cDNA carried a unique molecular identifier so that TCR cDNA molecules could be counted accurately. Specific primers in the conserved constant-segment region were used to synthesize first-strand cDNA for the TCR alpha and beta chains. Each cDNA library was double barcoded, with a SMART-Mk sample barcode plus Illumina barcodes, to control for contamination. Two successive PCR steps introduced TruSeq adapter sequences along with Illumina sample barcodes. The Illumina HiSeq platform was used with custom primers to sequence TCR alpha and beta cDNA libraries. The study's processing was this. MiGEC was used to process raw reads and extract unique molecular identifiers, and MiXCR was used to find CDR3 positions. Recombination models were inferred per individual with the repgenHMM and IGoR tools using an EM algorithm. The tcR package in R was used for shared clonotype analysis, with sharing normalized by the product of cloneset sizes. To study raw recombination free of thymic and clonal selection effects, out-of-frame nonproductive sequences were analyzed. The public reads were reanalyzed by TCRdb: fastp trimming at Q25, MiXCR alignment, in-frame beta chains only. A single entry per CDR3 protein holds the most common genes and DNA from its merged rows. TCRdb, not the original authors, processed these V and J calls. The sample has 450,000 or so distinct CDR3 sequences on record, over 12% of them singletons. Together, the top ten hold roughly 0.56% of the sample.

The CDR1 and CDR2 encoded by the germline V gene are KGHSH and LQKENI. Including cysteine and phenylalanine, the CDR3 has 15 amino acids. Just the 45-base CDR3 DNA is kept, in frame starting at base 1. The germline ends are 13 bases apart after V is trimmed by 3 bases and J by 2 bases. These data were also filed under a second study, of yellow fever vaccine responses in identical twins. Per the second study: The authors reported that the T cell response to vaccination in identical twins appeared partly convergent and partly personalized. In the study, vaccine-responding T cell clones were precisely tracked in identical twins.

The origin of this receptor is a woman aged 18-30 years in good health. Sequencing input: CD4+ T cells sorted from blood. Here the chain combines TRBV18 and TRBJ2-5; TRBD2 could be the D gene, as 5 bases match. Here is the DNA: TGTGCCAGCTCACCGAAGGCAGGACTGCAAGAGACCCAGTACTTC. Its product reads: CASSPKAGLQETQYF.